One and the same sample provided the 7 T cell receptor beta chains below, sequenced in a study of shared clonotypes between healthy human individuals. Here immunoSEQ multiplex PCR was the method, and the copy in TCRdb shows in-frame clones only, minus some. The sample gives some 2,400,000 clones, approximately 96% of which show up once; around 0.13% is in the top ten. The sample consisted of naive CD4+ T cells sorted from blood. Subset given: CD45RA+ positively selected. These receptors were taken from a man between 18 and 29 years old in good health.

DNA of the CDR3: TGTGCCATCAGTGAGACGACAGGGGGCGAGAACACTGAAGCTTTCTTT. As protein: CAISETTGGENTEAFF. This chain uses TRBV10-3 with TRBJ1-1; 10 positions agree with TRBD1. There are 16 residues in the CDR3. CDR1 and CDR2 (germline): ENHRY, SYGVKD. Trimming cost V 2 bases and J 1 base; bases outside gene matches: 4.

J is TRBJ1-2 and V is TRBV4-1; possibly TRBD1 for D (6 bases). The CDR3 sequence is 15 residues long. Looked up from germline, CDR1 is MGHRA and CDR2 is YSYEKL. V shed 0 bases and J shed 7 bases, with 15 bases lying between them. DNA for the CDR3: TGCGCCAGCAGCCAAGATACGGGGGGCATAAGTGGCTACACCTTC. Protein product: CASSQDTGGISGYTF.

The chain has TRBV30 and TRBJ2-3, with 9 nucleotides matching TRBD2. The germline V gene encodes CDR1 GTSNPN and CDR2 SVGIG (reference sequence). The V segment lost 4 bases and the J segment 4 bases; nucleotides outside the gene matches: 6. The CDR3 consists of 14 residues. This CDR3 reads CAWKLIAGADTQYF. The DNA for the CDR3 is TGTGCCTGGAAACTCATAGCGGGAGCAGATACGCAGTATTTT.

The chain joins TRBV28 to TRBJ1-3; the match to TRBD1 covers 7 bases. The CDR3 extends over 16 amino acids. Germline lookup yields CDR1 MDHEN and CDR2 SYDVKM. The V gene end was trimmed by 6 bases and the J gene end by 3 bases; junction bases not matched to a gene: 11. The CDR3 DNA reads as TGTGCCAGCAGCTCAGAACAGGGACAGATTGGAAACACCATATATTTT. Translated, it gives CASSSEQGQIGNTIYF.

This chain uses TRBV7-3 with TRBJ2-3; D is possibly TRBD2 (6 bases). The CDR3 contains 14 residues. With 1 base removed from V and 6 bases from J, the gap between germline ends came to 11 bases. Germline V lookup: CDR1 SGHTA, CDR2 FQGTGA. The CDR3 is CASSLKSGEDTQYF. For the CDR3, the DNA is TGTGCCAGCAGCTTAAAGTCGGGGGAGGATACGCAGTATTTT.

Only one count was recorded for this clone. This sequence joins TRBV12-5 and TRBJ2-3, with TRBD1 identical over 9 bases. The V gene's germline CDR1 is LGHNT and CDR2 FRNRAP. This CDR3 has 15 amino acids. Trimming cost V 1 base and J 4 bases; bases outside gene matches: 3. CDR3 sequence reads: CASGLDRGRADTQYF. CDR3 in DNA: TGTGCTAGTGGTTTGGACAGGGGGCGGGCAGATACGCAGTATTTT.

V usage is TRBV2 and J usage is TRBJ2-4, with TRBD2 matching 7 bases. The CDR3 loop spans 17 amino acids. The ends lost 0 bases at V and 9 bases at J; junction bases unmatched: 14. Germline CDR1 reads SNHLY; CDR2 reads FYNNEI. CDR3 coding DNA: TGTGCCAGCAGTGAAGCGCAACCGAACGGGGAGGGCGGCATTCAGTACTTC. This sequence encodes CASSEAQPNGEGGIQYF.